The clone carrying this T cell receptor (beta chain) was found a few times. Its antigen is unknown. The data are from a study of T cell repertoires in cytomegalovirus infection. In the study overall: From public TCR beta signatures came an indication of both CMV infection and matching HLA type. Whole-study findings and limits: HLA-C-restricted CMV clonotypes gave the most frequent clonotype in two of eight donors. Totalled public TCR beta family frequency picked out people who carried CMV plus the relevant HLA.

TCRdb recomputed calls from the reads with MiXCR, one row per CDR3 protein. The sample records about 830,000 distinct CDR3 sequences, roughly 33% being singletons. V was pared by 2 bases and J by 0 bases, with 11 bases of the junction left unmatched. CDR3 length: 21 residues. In germline, CDR1 is MNHEY, CDR2 SVGEGT. Source: cultured CD8+ T cells from PBMCs, taken from culture after CMV antigen stimulation. The TCR originated in a human donor in good health (CMV status not recorded). Some clones in this sample may be carry-over from other donors' samples. The chain combines TRBV6-2 or TRBV6-3 with TRBJ2-1; 15 bases align to TRBD2. CDR3 sequence (DNA): TGTGCCAGCAGTTACCTACTCGGGACTAGCGGGGGGACTAGCTCCTACAATGAGCAGTTCTTC. Its translation: CASSYLLGTSGGTSSYNEQFF.